This T cell receptor beta chain was retrieved from a study of brain metastases from non-small cell lung cancer. The V and J ends lost 6 bases and 3 bases, in that order; junction bases with no gene match: 2. The germline CDR1 and CDR2 sequences are WNHNN and SYGVQD (reference sequence). The CDR3 has 13 amino acids. Profiling relied on immunoSEQ multiplex PCR, and the TCRdb table lists in-frame clones only, not all of them. Among roughly 4,000 clones listed, roughly 85% were seen once. The sample consisted of primary lung tumor tissue. The chain employs TRBV10-1 and TRBJ1-1, with TRBD1 matching 9 bases. This clonotype was obtained from a donor at least 40 years old with non-small cell lung cancer. The CDR3 DNA is TGCGCCAGCAGACGGGACAGGGACACTGAAGCTTTCTTT. This encodes CASRRDRDTEAFF.